This passage covers 23 T cell receptor beta chains from one sample sequenced in a study of cytomegalovirus exposure and HLA in healthy donors. PCR was performed using 60 Vbeta and 13 Jbeta primers. Libraries were prepared by immunoSEQ multiplex PCR; TCRdb keeps only in-frame clonotypes and omits some of them. The top ten hold 6% to 8.5% of the sample, which has 100,000 to 150,000 clones, around 74% seen once. Sequenced input: PBMCs. The receptors stem from a man aged 35 to 55 in good health and CMV-seropositive.

The chain carries TRBV18 and TRBJ2-5; perhaps TRBD2 as D (6 bases). The CDR3 sequence is 14 residues long. Trimming removed 2 bases at V and 7 bases at J, with 14 bases between. The germline gives CDR1 KGHSH, CDR2 LQKENI. CDR3 bases: TGTGCCAGCTCACCAATTCGCGGGATGGGGACCCAGTACTTC. Encoded protein: CASSPIRGMGTQYF.

V gene TRBV7-2 combines with J gene TRBJ2-1; 9 bases agree with TRBD2. The V gene's germline CDR1 is SGHTA and CDR2 FQGNSA. Trimming cost V 3 bases and J 6 bases; bases outside gene matches: 3. This CDR3 comprises 14 residues. This CDR3 reads CASSFSGRINEQFF. The CDR3 DNA sequence: TGTGCCAGCAGCTTCAGCGGGAGGATCAATGAGCAGTTCTTC.

This clone was counted only a few times. The chain is built from TRBV15 and TRBJ2-5, with TRBD1 matching 10 bases. The CDR3 sequence is 16 residues long. Germline loops: CDR1 LNHNV, CDR2 YYDKDF (reference sequence). J gave up 4 bases and V 2 bases, and 7 bases lay outside the gene matches. The CDR3 sequence is CATSRSGTGVVETQYF. CDR3 in DNA: TGTGCCACCAGCAGATCCGGGACAGGGGTTGTAGAGACCCAGTACTTC.

The rearrangement uses TRBV28 and TRBJ1-5; tentative D call: TRBD1 (5 bases). Germline V lookup: CDR1 MDHEN, CDR2 SYDVKM. V was cut by 5 bases and J by 4 bases, with 18 bases left in between. The CDR3 has 16 residues. The CDR3 DNA follows: TGTGCCAGCAGTAATCCATTTAAGGGGCGGAATCAGCCCCAGCATTTT. It specifies CASSNPFKGRNQPQHF.

The chain recombines TRBV28 with TRBJ1-6; a weak D match, TRBD1 (6 bases). Per germline, CDR1 MDHEN and CDR2 SYDVKM. Trimming stripped 3 bases from V and 9 bases from J, with 9 bases between. The CDR3 consists of 13 residues. The CDR3 loop reads CASSFRGASPLHF. CDR3 bases: TGTGCCAGCAGTTTCAGGGGAGCTTCACCCCTCCACTTT. Based on the CDR3 plus reference TRBV28 and TRBJ1-6, the full variable domain is DVKVTQSSRYLVKRTGEKVFLECVQDMDHENMFWYRQDPGLGLRLIYFSYDVKMKEKGDIPEGYSVSREKKERFSLILESASTNQTSMYLCASSFRGASPLHFGNGTRLTVT.

The V gene is TRBV27, the J gene TRBJ1-3, with a possible D match to TRBD1 (5 bases). The CDR3 loop spans 14 amino acids. V lost 8 bases and J 0 bases, leaving 11 bases between the germline ends. The germline V gene encodes CDR1 MNHEY and CDR2 SMNVEV (reference sequence). CDR3 sequence reads: CASSGHLSGNTIYF. In DNA form, the CDR3 reads TGTGCCAGCTCCGGACACCTCTCTGGAAACACCATATATTTT.

This chain joins TRBV4-1 and TRBJ2-7, with D perhaps TRBD1 (5 bases). The CDR3 is 15 residues long. V was clipped by 0 bases and J by 7 bases, with 16 bases between them. Per germline, CDR1 MGHRA and CDR2 YSYEKL. The CDR3 DNA reads as TGCGCCAGCAGCCAAGAAGGTCAGACCTCAGGGGAGCAGTACTTC. Residues: CASSQEGQTSGEQYF.

This chain links TRBV10-1 with TRBJ2-3; possible D gene TRBD1, 7 bases. Germline CDR1 and CDR2: WNHNN and SYGVQD (reference sequence). V was clipped by 0 bases and J by 6 bases, with 16 bases between them. CDR3 length: 16 residues. CDR3 in DNA: TGCGCCAGCAGTGAGTCTGGGCAGGGGGGCTCGGATACGCAGTATTTT. This sequence encodes CASSESGQGGSDTQYF.

The chain has TRBV28 and TRBJ1-1, with D possibly TRBD1 on 5 matching bases. Germline V gene sequence: CDR1 MDHEN, CDR2 SYDVKM. Trimming cost V 1 base and J 5 bases, with 8 bases left between them. The CDR3 totals 13 residues. The CDR3 DNA reads as TGTGCCAGCAGTTTATCAGGGAGGACTGAAGCTTTCTTT. Protein: CASSLSGRTEAFF.

The DNA for the CDR3 is TGTGCCAGCAGTGAACTAGGACGGGGTAATTCACCCCTCCACTTT. It is translated as CASSELGRGNSPLHF. J is TRBJ1-6 and V is TRBV2; no firm D call. Germline V gene sequence: CDR1 SNHLY, CDR2 FYNNEI. The CDR3 has 15 amino acids. V lost 2 bases and J 6 bases, leaving 11 bases between the germline ends.

The chain carries TRBV7-8 and TRBJ2-7; 7 bases align to TRBD2. With 8 bases clipped from V and 2 bases from J, the junction kept 6 bases outside the gene matches. The CDR3 loop spans 13 amino acids. From germline, CDR1 is SGHVS and CDR2 FQNEAQ. The chain's CDR3 is CASRRDYTYEQYF. Written as DNA, the CDR3 is TGTGCCAGCCGCCGGGACTACACCTACGAGCAGTACTTC.

The chain joins TRBV2 to TRBJ1-3, with D possibly TRBD1 on 5 matching bases. The CDR3 is 14 residues long. Between the trimmed V and J ends, which lost 2 bases and 2 bases, there was a span of 7 bases. In germline, CDR1 is SNHLY, CDR2 FYNNEI. The CDR3 reads CASSEWGPGNTIYF. The DNA for the CDR3 is TGTGCCAGCAGTGAATGGGGCCCTGGAAACACCATATATTTT. The full variable domain, completed using reference TRBV2 and TRBJ1-3, is EPEVTQTPSHQVTQMGQEVILRCVPISNHLYFYWYRQILGQKVEFLVSFYNNEISEKSEIFDDQFSVERPDGSNFTLKIRSTKLEDSAMYFCASSEWGPGNTIYFGEGSWLTVV.

The table lists this clone with a few counts. The chain links TRBV9 to TRBJ2-1; D is possibly TRBD2 (6 bases). CDR1 is SGDLS and CDR2 is YYNGEE in the germline V gene. V was cut by 3 bases and J by 1 base, with 14 bases left in between. The CDR3 runs 16 residues. CDR3 in DNA: TGTGCCAGCAGCGATGACAGCGGGTTTTCCTACAATGAGCAGTTCTTC. Its protein is CASSDDSGFSYNEQFF.

The chain employs TRBV27 and TRBJ1-2; 11 bases align to TRBD1. The CDR3 contains 16 residues. The V and J ends lost 2 bases and 6 bases, in that order; junction bases with no gene match: 8. Germline-derived CDR1 and CDR2 are MNHEY and SMNVEV (reference sequence). CDR3 residues: CASSLDGQGASDGYTF. In DNA form, the CDR3 reads TGTGCCAGCAGTTTAGACGGACAGGGGGCGTCGGATGGCTACACCTTC.

The chain joins TRBV7-9 to TRBJ2-7, with TRBD2 matching 13 bases. The V and J ends lost 5 bases and 4 bases, in that order; junction bases with no gene match: 5. The CDR3 covers 15 residues. Germline CDR1 is SEHNR and CDR2 is FQNEAQ (reference sequence). The CDR3 sequence is CASSPGTSGTYEQYF. CDR3 coding DNA: TGTGCCAGCAGCCCCGGGACTAGCGGGACATACGAGCAGTACTTC. Based on the CDR3 plus reference TRBV7-9 and TRBJ2-7, the full variable domain is DTGVSQNPRHKITKRGQNVTFRCDPISEHNRLYWYRQTLGQGPEFLTYFQNEAQLEKSRLLSDRFSAERPKGSFSTLEIQRTEQGDSAMYLCASSPGTSGTYEQYFGPGTRLTVT.

CDR3 sequence: CASRKNSHTEAFF. The CDR3 nucleotides are TGTGCCAGCAGGAAGAACAGCCACACTGAAGCTTTCTTT. The chain combines TRBV6-5 with TRBJ1-1; D call uncertain. Germline V lookup: CDR1 MNHEY, CDR2 SVGAGI. Trimming stripped 6 bases from V and 3 bases from J, with 11 bases between. The CDR3 totals 13 residues.

This sequence joins TRBV7-8 and TRBJ2-1; 12 positions match TRBD2. V was clipped by 5 bases and J by 2 bases; unmatched bases: 1. The CDR3 length is 15 residues. Germline assignment: CDR1 SGHVS and CDR2 FQNEAQ. The CDR3 loop is CASSPSGGAYNEQFF. The CDR3 DNA reads TGTGCCAGCAGCCCTAGCGGGGGGGCCTACAATGAGCAGTTCTTC.

The chain joins TRBV6-5 to TRBJ1-4; 8 bases are a match to TRBD1. The germline V gene encodes CDR1 MNHEY and CDR2 SVGAGI. The CDR3 spans 14 residues. V was pared by 5 bases and J by 7 bases, with 6 bases of the junction left unmatched. CDR3 DNA: TGTGCCAGCAGTCTGGACAGGGTCGGTGAAAAACTGTTTTTT. As protein: CASSLDRVGEKLFF.

CDR3 amino acids: CASSPGQGSGNTIYF. The DNA of the CDR3 is TGTGCCAGCTCACCAGGACAGGGGTCTGGAAACACCATATATTTT. V usage is TRBV18 and J usage is TRBJ1-3, with 9 bases lining up with TRBD1. Germline V gives CDR1 KGHSH, CDR2 LQKENI. Trimming cost V 2 bases and J 1 base; bases outside gene matches: 0. CDR3 length equals 15 residues.

This chain uses TRBV19 with TRBJ2-1; 11 positions agree with TRBD2. This CDR3 contains 17 residues. Unmatched junction bases numbered 9, after V lost 3 bases and J lost 5 bases. Germline loops: CDR1 LNHDA, CDR2 SQIVND (reference sequence). Written as DNA, the CDR3 is TGTGCCAGTAGTATGATCTCGGTAGCGGGAGGGGACAATGAGCAGTTCTTC. Translated: CASSMISVAGGDNEQFF.

The J gene is TRBJ2-5, the V gene TRBV7-8, with 10 bases fitting TRBD1. The CDR3 runs 16 residues. The V segment lost 5 bases and the J segment 4 bases; nucleotides outside the gene matches: 10. CDR1 and CDR2 from the germline V gene are SGHVS and FQNEAQ. The CDR3 loop is CASSRDRGKEGETQYF. For the CDR3, the DNA is TGTGCCAGCAGCCGGGACAGGGGCAAGGAGGGAGAGACCCAGTACTTC.

CDR3 protein: CASSLGTGGGGETQYF. The CDR3 bases are TGCGCCAGCAGCCTAGGGACAGGGGGCGGGGGGGAGACCCAGTACTTC. V usage is TRBV4-1 and J usage is TRBJ2-5; 12 nucleotides line up with TRBD1. There are 16 residues in the CDR3. V lost 4 bases to trimming and J lost 5 bases; unmatched junction nucleotides: 8. CDR1 is MGHRA and CDR2 is YSYEKL in the germline V gene.

This rearrangement joins TRBV5-1 to TRBJ2-5; weak D call: TRBD2 (6 bases). With the DNA end fitting TRBJ2-7 better, the J assignment may be wrong. The CDR3 sequence is 14 residues long. Germline V gene data show CDR1 as SGHRS and CDR2 as YFSETQ. This chain's CDR3 is CASSSGSGVYEQYF. For the CDR3, the DNA is TGCGCCAGCAGCTCGGGGTCGGGAGTCTACGAGCAGTACTTC.